The 27 T cell receptor beta chains in this list originate from one sample, sequenced in a study of blood T cell repertoires in COVID-19. Some clones are missing from TCRdb's copy, which holds only in-frame ones; the method was immunoSEQ multiplex PCR. This sample yields about 110,000 clones, of which about four fifths are seen a single time; less than 5% belongs to the top ten. The sample taken for sequencing was peripheral blood. These receptors were obtained from a woman in her 70s with acute or convalescent COVID-19.

This clone has just a few counts. V gene TRBV18 combines with J gene TRBJ1-3; D unresolved. From germline, CDR1 is KGHSH and CDR2 LQKENI. This CDR3 region has 15 residues. V lost 0 bases, J lost 2 bases, and 8 bases lay in between. The CDR3 DNA is TGTGCCAGCTCACCACCAGGAGTCGCTGGAAACACCATATATTTT. Its translation is CASSPPGVAGNTIYF.

The V and J genes are TRBV5-1 and TRBJ1-1, with no clear D. CDR3 size: 11 residues. The germline CDR1 and CDR2 sequences are SGHRS and YFSETQ. Trimming pared 0 bases from V and 12 bases from J, leaving 9 bases between. The CDR3 loop reads CASSLDNRSFF. Written as DNA, the CDR3 is TGCGCCAGCAGCTTGGATAACAGATCTTTCTTT.

The chain employs TRBV28 and TRBJ2-1; D may be TRBD1 (6 bases). The CDR3 is made up of 13 amino acids. V was cut by 2 bases and J by 7 bases, with 9 bases left in between. The V gene's germline CDR1 is MDHEN and CDR2 SYDVKM. The CDR3 DNA reads as TGTGCCAGCAGTTTACCCGGACAGAATGAGCAGTTCTTC. Its translation: CASSLPGQNEQFF.

The V call is TRBV9, the J call TRBJ2-1; a weak D match, TRBD2 (5 bases). Looked up from germline, CDR1 is SGDLS and CDR2 is YYNGEE. The CDR3 is 19 amino acids. V was clipped by 3 bases and J by 6 bases, with 28 bases between them. The CDR3 nucleotides read TGTGCCAGCAGCGCCTCAAGATTCGGGGTAACGTCGTTCCGCAATGAGCAGTTCTTC. Its translation is CASSASRFGVTSFRNEQFF.

The V and J genes are TRBV12-2 and TRBJ1-1; TRBD1, the table's D call, was not compared with the DNA. TRBV12-2 is described as a pseudogene. The CDR3 totals 17 residues. CDR3 sequence reads: CASRPRFGLIDVTEAFF. The CDR3, as DNA: TGTGCAAGTCGCCCCCGTTTTGGCCTGATTGATGTCACTGAAGCTTTCTTT.

The chain couples TRBV5-5 to TRBJ1-1, with 7 bases fitting TRBD1. V trimming: 4 bases; J trimming: 0 bases; junction bases outside the gene matches: 9. The CDR3 is made up of 16 amino acids. The germline V gene has CDR1 SGHKS and CDR2 YYEKEE (reference sequence). CDR3 sequence: CASSVGGGRMNTEAFF. The CDR3 DNA sequence: TGTGCCAGCAGCGTGGGAGGGGGCAGGATGAACACTGAAGCTTTCTTT.

This clone turned up a few times. J is TRBJ1-2 and V is TRBV5-8; 7 positions agree with TRBD1. Germline CDR1 is SGHTS and CDR2 is YDEGEE. J lost 4 bases, V lost 2 bases, and 11 bases had no gene match. This CDR3 has 16 residues. For the CDR3, the DNA is TGTGCCAGCAGCTTTGGCGGAGGGGGCGTACCCTATGGCTACACCTTC. Protein product: CASSFGGGGVPYGYTF.

The chain uses TRBV7-2 and TRBJ2-5; D might be TRBD2 (6 bases). The CDR3 consists of 15 residues. Germline-derived CDR1 and CDR2 are SGHTA and FQGNSA. V was cut by 5 bases and J by 6 bases, with 19 bases left in between. CDR3 DNA: TGTGCCAGCAGCCCCCCCCTATCGGGACTCAAGACCCAGTACTTC. Encoded protein: CASSPPLSGLKTQYF.

The CDR3 reads CASSKGGVNSPLHF. DNA of the CDR3: TGTGCCAGCTCCAAAGGGGGGGTTAATTCACCCCTCCACTTT. The V and J genes are TRBV27 and TRBJ1-6; weak D call: TRBD1 (6 bases). The CDR3 loop spans 14 amino acids. Germline V gene sequence: CDR1 MNHEY, CDR2 SMNVEV (reference sequence). V gave up 8 bases and J gave up 6 bases, with 14 bases separating them.

The chain employs TRBV19 and TRBJ1-2; 9 bases agree with TRBD1. V lost 3 bases and J lost 5; bases outside the gene matches: 4. CDR3 length: 14 residues. Germline V lookup: CDR1 LNHDA, CDR2 SQIVND (reference sequence). CDR3 coding DNA: TGTGCCAGTAGTATTTGGGGACAGGGTTATGGCTACACCTTC. Translation: CASSIWGQGYGYTF.

The rearrangement links TRBV11-2 to TRBJ2-5, with 7 nucleotides matching TRBD1. Germline loops: CDR1 SGHAT, CDR2 FQNNGV. The junction had 5 bases not matched to a gene; V was cut back by 1 base and J by 6 bases. The CDR3 extends over 14 amino acids. In DNA, the CDR3 is TGTGCCAGCAGCTTAGCCGACAGGGTGAAGACCCAGTACTTC. Encoded protein: CASSLADRVKTQYF.

The rearrangement joins TRBV28 to TRBJ1-4; D is unresolved. Germline assignment: CDR1 MDHEN and CDR2 SYDVKM. The ends were cut back, 3 bases at V and 7 bases at J, with 3 bases in the middle. This CDR3 is 11 amino acids long. CDR3 in amino acids: CASSLAEKLFF. The DNA for the CDR3 is TGTGCCAGCAGTTTGGCTGAAAAACTGTTTTTT. Drawing the rest from reference TRBV28 and TRBJ1-4, the complete variable domain is DVKVTQSSRYLVKRTGEKVFLECVQDMDHENMFWYRQDPGLGLRLIYFSYDVKMKEKGDIPEGYSVSREKKERFSLILESASTNQTSMYLCASSLAEKLFFGSGTQLSVL.

V gene TRBV28 combines with J gene TRBJ1-5; no clear D gene. CDR1 MDHEN and CDR2 SYDVKM come from the germline V gene. CDR3 length: 11 amino acids. V lost 5 bases and J 4 bases, leaving 3 bases between the germline ends. CDR3 nucleotide sequence: TGTGCCAGCAGTGAGAATCAGCCCCAGCATTTT. Translating it yields CASSENQPQHF. Full variable domain (remainder filled in from reference TRBV28 and TRBJ1-5): DVKVTQSSRYLVKRTGEKVFLECVQDMDHENMFWYRQDPGLGLRLIYFSYDVKMKEKGDIPEGYSVSREKKERFSLILESASTNQTSMYLCASSENQPQHFGDGTRLSIL.

The V gene is TRBV18, the J gene TRBJ2-1, with a tentative D call TRBD1 (6 bases). This CDR3 has 14 residues. V was shortened by 6 bases and J by 5 bases, with 14 bases between the two germline ends. Germline V gives CDR1 KGHSH, CDR2 LQKENI. CDR3 nucleotide sequence: TGTGCCAGCTCTTCGGAGCAGGGGAACAATGAGCAGTTCTTC. Amino acid sequence: CASSSEQGNNEQFF.

The V and J genes are TRBV6-5 and TRBJ2-7; D is ambiguous. The CDR3 consists of 13 residues. The germline gives CDR1 MNHEY, CDR2 SVGAGI. V was shortened by 5 bases and J by 0 bases, with 8 bases between the two germline ends. The CDR3 loop is CASSLRSSYEQYF. CDR3 bases: TGTGCCAGCAGTCTTAGAAGCTCCTACGAGCAGTACTTC.

The V call is TRBV5-5, the J call TRBJ1-5; TRBD1 matches at 9 bases. With 5 bases clipped from V and 7 bases from J, the junction kept 10 bases outside the gene matches. CDR3 length: 15 amino acids. CDR1 and CDR2 from the germline V gene are SGHKS and YYEKEE (reference sequence). The CDR3 protein is CASSSSRDRDQPQHF. The CDR3 nucleotides read TGTGCCAGCAGTTCTTCCCGGGACAGGGACCAGCCCCAGCATTTT.

The DNA of the CDR3 is TGCGCCAGCAGACATCAAACAGGGGCTGGCGGGGAGCTGTTTTTT. Protein: CASRHQTGAGGELFF. The V gene is TRBV5-1, the J gene TRBJ2-2, with TRBD1 matching over 7 bases. The junction had 11 bases not matched to a gene; V was cut back by 5 bases and J by 7 bases. The germline CDR1 and CDR2 sequences are SGHRS and YFSETQ. CDR3 length: 15 residues. Based on the CDR3 plus reference TRBV5-1 and TRBJ2-2, the full variable domain is KAGVTQTPRYLIKTRGQQVTLSCSPISGHRSVSWYQQTPGQGLQFLFEYFSETQRNKGNFPGRFSGRQFSNSRSEMNVSTLELGDSALYLCASRHQTGAGGELFFGEGSRLTVL.

The J gene is TRBJ1-5, the V gene TRBV5-6, with D unclear. V gave up 6 bases and J gave up 0 bases, with 16 bases separating them. The CDR3 covers 16 residues. Germline V gene data show CDR1 as SGHDT and CDR2 as YYEEEE. CDR3 amino acids: CASTLYGVYSNQPQHF. CDR3 DNA: TGTGCCAGCACCCTCTACGGGGTATATAGCAATCAGCCCCAGCATTTT.

The chain is built from TRBV24-1 and TRBJ2-5; weak D call: TRBD2 (6 bases). There are 12 residues in the CDR3. Trimming pared 9 bases from V and 2 bases from J, leaving 9 bases between. Per germline, CDR1 KGHDR and CDR2 SFDVKD. The CDR3 protein is CATRDFQETQYF. As DNA, the CDR3 is TGTGCCACCCGGGACTTTCAAGAGACCCAGTACTTC.

The chain recombines TRBV28 with TRBJ1-4; tentatively, D is TRBD1 (6 bases). Germline values: CDR1 MDHEN, CDR2 SYDVKM. CDR3 length equals 18 residues. V shed 3 bases and J shed 0 bases, with 17 bases lying between them. The CDR3 is CASSLSGGPHSTNEKLFF. In DNA form, the CDR3 reads TGTGCCAGCAGTTTGTCGGGGGGGCCGCATTCAACTAATGAAAAACTGTTTTTT.

This CDR3 reads CASSSGRERELPPYEQYF. For the CDR3, the DNA is TGCGCCAGCAGCTCCGGAAGGGAGCGGGAGCTTCCCCCCTACGAGCAGTACTTC. The chain uses TRBV5-1 and TRBJ2-7; 8 bases agree with TRBD2. Germline lookup yields CDR1 SGHRS and CDR2 YFSETQ. Trimming at V came to 3 bases and at J to 2 bases, leaving 16 bases not matched to a gene. The CDR3 runs to 18 residues.

The rearrangement links TRBV4-1 to TRBJ2-1; the D is unclear. Trimming pared 2 bases from V and 3 bases from J, leaving 14 bases between. This CDR3 region has 16 residues. Germline assignment: CDR1 MGHRA and CDR2 YSYEKL. CDR3 DNA: TGCGCCAGCAGCCAACCAACTGCATCGGTCTACAATGAGCAGTTCTTC. Protein product: CASSQPTASVYNEQFF.

This rearrangement joins TRBV18 to TRBJ1-3; tentative D call: TRBD1 (5 bases). The CDR3 contains 15 residues. The V and J ends lost 6 bases and 0 bases respectively, with 12 bases between them. The germline gives CDR1 KGHSH, CDR2 LQKENI. CDR3 sequence reads: CASSGGAGSGNTIYF. The CDR3 bases are TGTGCCAGCTCCGGCGGGGCAGGCTCTGGAAACACCATATATTTT.

V and J are TRBV9 and TRBJ1-3; D might be TRBD1 (5 bases). This CDR3 contains 17 residues. The V gene's germline CDR1 is SGDLS and CDR2 YYNGEE. Trimming removed 0 bases at V and 0 bases at J, with 13 bases between. The CDR3 DNA is TGTGCCAGCAGCGTAGCTGCAGGGCTGAGCTCTGGAAACACCATATATTTT. It codes for CASSVAAGLSSGNTIYF.

This chain joins TRBV9 and TRBJ1-3; 8 bases agree with TRBD1. This CDR3 comprises 17 residues. V was clipped by 4 bases and J by 1 base; unmatched bases: 10. Germline values: CDR1 SGDLS, CDR2 YYNGEE. The chain's CDR3 is CASSPSGQGRSGNTIYF. In DNA form, the CDR3 reads TGTGCCAGCAGCCCCTCTGGACAGGGCAGGTCTGGAAACACCATATATTTT.

This chain connects TRBV12-5 to TRBJ2-2, with D maybe TRBD1 (6 bases). Germline V gene data show CDR1 as LGHNT and CDR2 as FRNRAP. The V gene lost 7 bases and the J gene lost 1 base, with 10 bases spanning the gap. The CDR3 totals 14 residues. DNA of the CDR3: TGTGCTAGTGCTATACAGGGGAACACCGGGGAGCTGTTTTTT. Residues: CASAIQGNTGELFF. Based on the CDR3 plus reference TRBV12-5 and TRBJ2-2, the full variable domain is DARVTQTPRHKVTEMGQEVTMRCQPILGHNTVFWYRQTMMQGLELLAYFRNRAPLDDSGMPKDRFSAEMPDATLATLKIQPSEPRDSAVYFCASAIQGNTGELFFGEGSRLTVL.

This clone has just one count. The chain uses TRBV28 and TRBJ1-4; 11 bases align to TRBD1. The CDR3 runs 14 residues. Germline V gene data show CDR1 as MDHEN and CDR2 as SYDVKM. V lost 6 bases, J lost 10 bases, and 7 bases stayed unmatched. The chain's CDR3 is CASSPGGTGGKLFF. CDR3 bases: TGTGCCAGCAGCCCTGGCGGGACAGGGGGAAAACTGTTTTTT.